This TCR beta chain is from a study of blood T cell repertoires in COVID-19. CDR1 is SGHVS, CDR2 FQNEAQ, per germline. The CDR3 contains 14 residues. V trimming: 4 bases; J trimming: 8 bases; junction bases outside the gene matches: 7. TCRdb keeps only in-frame clones here, not all; method: immunoSEQ multiplex PCR. The sample carries about 260,000 clones, about 80% recorded once. This sequence originates from a man aged 25 to 45 with acute COVID-19. The chain joins TRBV7-8 to TRBJ2-2; 7 nucleotides agree with TRBD1. The sequencing input was PBMCs or T cells enriched from blood (not recorded which). CDR3 in amino acids: CASSSGQIVGELFF. DNA for the CDR3: TGTGCCAGCAGCTCGGGACAGATTGTGGGGGAGCTGTTTTTT.